These T cell receptor beta chains were read from a single sample in a study of cytomegalovirus exposure and HLA in healthy donors. Sequencing was performed with immunoSEQ multiplex PCR; in TCRdb, only in-frame clones are kept and a portion is missing. This table has about 130,000 clones, approximately 85% appearing once. Sequencing was done on a sample of PBMCs. These receptors originate from a woman aged 25 to 39 in good health and CMV-seropositive. CDR3s include the opening cysteine and the closing phenylalanine or tryptophan. The D gene is left open where the match is weak. Rows may omit the clone size; those that give it use once, few, many or a size class.

.,TRBJ1-2,TRBV2,.,TGTGCCAGGGACTCAGTCCATGGCTACACCTTC,CARDSVHGYTF
.,TRBJ1-3,TRBV13,TRBD1,TGTGCCAGCAGCTCTTCCCTACAGGGGGCCGCTGGAAACACCATATATTTT,CASSSSLQGAAGNTIYF
.,TRBJ1-2,TRBV27,.,TGTGCCAGCAGTCCAAAGGGGTATGGCTACACCTTC,CASSPKGYGYTF
.,TRBJ1-2,TRBV14,.,TGTGCCAGCAGCCACGGGAGCTATGGCTACACCTTC,CASSHGSYGYTF
.,TRBJ1-2,TRBV2,.,TGTGCCAGCAGCCAGGAAGGCGGGGTAACCTTC,CASSQEGGVTF
.,TRBJ1-1,TRBV19,.,TGTGCCAGTACCTTAGACACTTGGGGGGCTGAAGCTTTCTTT,CASTLDTWGAEAFF
.,TRBJ1-1,TRBV5-1,.,TGCGCCAGCAGCTTGGGACAGAGCAACACTGAGGCTTTCTTT,CASSLGQSNTEAFF
.,TRBJ2-1,TRBV5-1,.,TGCGCCAGCAGCTTGGTGGAGCTAAACAATGAGCAGTTCTTC,CASSLVELNNEQFF
.,TRBJ2-7,TRBV7-2,.,TGTGCCAGCAGCCCCTCGCGGCGGGCCCACTACGAGCAGTACTTC,CASSPSRRAHYEQYF
once,TRBJ1-2,TRBV27,.,TGTGCCAGCCGACACCCAGCTAACTATGGCTACACCTTC,CASRHPANYGYTF
.,TRBJ1-3,TRBV19,TRBD1,TGTGCCAGTAGTCAGGGGGCGGCTGGAAACACCATATATTTT,CASSQGAAGNTIYF
.,TRBJ1-2,TRBV19,.,TGTGCCACGTCGTTCCTCTCGGGAGTACTTTCCTTC,CATSFLSGVLSF
.,TRBJ2-7,TRBV30,TRBD1,TGTGCCTGGAACAGGGGGGCCGCCTACGAGCAGTACTTC,CAWNRGAAYEQYF
.,TRBJ1-1,TRBV11-2,.,TGTGCCAGCAGCTTAGATCCCAGGGGAATGAACACTGAAGCTTTCTTT,CASSLDPRGMNTEAFF
.,TRBJ2-5,TRBV5-1,TRBD2,TGCGCCAGCAGCTCCGGGACTATGGGTGCGGAGACCCAGTACTTC,CASSSGTMGAETQYF
.,TRBJ1-2,TRBV5-1,TRBD1,TGCGCCAGCAGCAAGACGGGACAGGGGACTAACTATGGCTACACCTTC,CASSKTGQGTNYGYTF
.,TRBJ2-7,TRBV7-9,.,TGTGCCAGCAGCTCCCCCCAGGGCTCCTACGAGCAGTACTTC,CASSSPQGSYEQYF
.,TRBJ1-3,TRBV4-2,.,TGTGCCAGCAGCCCGCCCGCGGTAAACACCATATATTTT,CASSPPAVNTIYF
.,TRBJ2-1,TRBV2,TRBD2,TGTGCCAGCAGTGGCGCTCGGGGACTAGCGGATTACAATGAGCAGTTCTTC,CASSGARGLADYNEQFF
once,TRBJ1-4,TRBV10-3,.,TGTGCCATCAATGACGGTGCAACTAATGAAAAACTGTTTTTT,CAINDGATNEKLFF
few,TRBJ2-7,TRBV12-1,.,TGTGCCAGCAGGCCGAGCTCGAGGCATCGGCTTTACGAGCAGTACTTC,CASRPSSRHRLYEQYF
.,TRBJ1-2,TRBV4-2,TRBD1,TGTGCCAGCAGCCAAGAGGGACAGGGACCCAACTATGGCTACACCTTC,CASSQEGQGPNYGYTF
.,TRBJ2-7,TRBV18,TRBD1,TGTGCCAGCTCACGACCGGGACAGGGGGCATACGAGCAGTACTTC,CASSRPGQGAYEQYF
.,TRBJ1-1,TRBV5-5,TRBD1,TGTGCCAGCAGCTTGGGGCCAGGACAGGGGCCTCCGGGGGCTTTCTTT,CASSLGPGQGPPGAFF
.,TRBJ1-1,TRBV30,.,TGTGCCTGGAGCGAGGTTACGAACACTGAAGCTTTCTTT,CAWSEVTNTEAFF
.,TRBJ2-1,TRBV6-5,.,TGTGCCAGCACCCTGGCGGGGAGCTCCTACAATGAGCAGTTCTTC,CASTLAGSSYNEQFF
.,TRBJ1-2,TRBV7-2,.,TGTGCCAGCAGCTTAGATTGGGGCAACTATGGCTACACCTTC,CASSLDWGNYGYTF
.,TRBJ1-1,TRBV28,.,TGTGCCAGCATCGACATCCCTATGAACACTGAAGCTTTCTTT,CASIDIPMNTEAFF
.,TRBJ1-1,TRBV2,.,TGTGCCAGCAGTACCCTGGGGGGCACTGAAGCTTTCTTT,CASSTLGGTEAFF
.,TRBJ2-3,TRBV11-2,.,TGTGCCAGCAACCCCTGGTTTAGAGGGAGCACAGATACGCAGTATTTT,CASNPWFRGSTDTQYF
.,TRBJ2-7,TRBV5-6,.,TGTGCCAGCAGCTGGGGCCGCGAGCAGTACTTC,CASSWGREQYF
.,TRBJ1-1,TRBV28,.,TGTGCCAGCAGTAGGAGGTACACTGAAGCTTTCTTT,CASSRRYTEAFF
once,TRBJ2-3,TRBV5-1,.,TGCGCCAGCAGCTTCTCCGGGACTAGCACAGATACGCAGTATTTT,CASSFSGTSTDTQYF
.,TRBJ2-7,TRBV4-2,.,TGTGCCAGCAGCCAGTGGGGGGGCGGTTACGAGCAGTACTTC,CASSQWGGGYEQYF
.,TRBJ1-2,TRBV9,.,TGTGCCAGCAGCGTAGACGGGGGTAACTATGGCTACACCTTC,CASSVDGGNYGYTF
.,TRBJ2-1,TRBV27,TRBD2,TGTGCCAGCAGTTTAGGGAACTTAGCGGGAGGGAAGCAGTTCTTC,CASSLGNLAGGKQFF
.,TRBJ1-4,TRBV4-1,.,TGCGCCAGCAGCCTTAGAGGGGCGGGACTGAATGAAAAACTGTTTTTT,CASSLRGAGLNEKLFF
.,TRBJ1-1,TRBV19,TRBD1,TGTGCCAGTAGCACAGGGGGACCGTTCACTGAAGCTTTCTTT,CASSTGGPFTEAFF
.,TRBJ1-2,TRBV7-9,.,TGTGCCAGCAGCTTCGGGGCTAACTATGGCTACACCTTC,CASSFGANYGYTF
.,TRBJ2-1,TRBV5-4,.,TGTGCCAGCAGCTCTACCTACAATGAGCAGTTCTTC,CASSSTYNEQFF
once,TRBJ2-7,TRBV4-1,.,TGCGCCAGCAGCCAAGATAGAATCGCCGAGCAGTACTTC,CASSQDRIAEQYF
.,TRBJ2-1,TRBV21-1,.,TGTGCCAGCAGCAATTACCGGGACAGCTCCTACAATGAGCAGTTCTTC,CASSNYRDSSYNEQFF
.,TRBJ2-1,TRBV10-1,.,TGCGCCAGCAGGGCTGGGCAGGGGAATTATAAGGGTGAGCAGTTCTTC,CASRAGQGNYKGEQFF
.,TRBJ2-3,TRBV5-1,.,TGCGCCAGCAGCTTGGAACGGGCGGGACCCACAGATACGCAGTATTTT,CASSLERAGPTDTQYF
.,TRBJ2-1,TRBV7-3,TRBD2,TGTGCCAGCAGCCCTCGGGGGGGAACCTACAATGAGCAGTTCTTC,CASSPRGGTYNEQFF
.,TRBJ2-7,TRBV28,.,TGTGCCAGCGGTGTAGGGCAAGGAGGCGAGCAGTACTTC,CASGVGQGGEQYF
.,TRBJ1-6,TRBV7-9,TRBD1,TGTGCCAGCAGAGCCGGGACAGGGAAAAATTCACCCCTCCACTTT,CASRAGTGKNSPLHF
few,TRBJ2-2,TRBV6-6,.,TGTGCCAGCAGTTACGGGACATCGAACACCGGGGAGCTGTTTTTT,CASSYGTSNTGELFF
.,TRBJ2-3,TRBV7-8,TRBD2,TGTGCCAGCAGCTTATCCTTTCGGACTAGCGGGGGGACAGATACGCAGTATTTT,CASSLSFRTSGGTDTQYF
.,TRBJ1-5,TRBV19,.,TGTGCCAGTAGTATTTTGCGCGATCAGCCCCAGCATTTT,CASSILRDQPQHF
.,TRBJ2-1,TRBV7-9,.,TGTGCCAGCAGCTTACAGTCTTTTCACTCCTACAATGAGCAGTTCTTC,CASSLQSFHSYNEQFF